This T cell receptor beta chain was captured in a study of cytomegalovirus exposure and HLA in healthy donors. CDR1 is MNHEY, CDR2 SMNVEV, per germline (reference sequence). The CDR3 sequence is 13 residues long. With 6 bases clipped from V and 6 bases from J, the junction kept 4 bases outside the gene matches. The PCR used 60 Vbeta and 13 Jbeta primers. TCRdb's copy holds only in-frame clones and misses some; the assay was immunoSEQ multiplex PCR. The sample contains under 200,000 clones, around 85% of which appear only once. The sequencing input was PBMCs. The J gene is TRBJ2-3, the V gene TRBV27, with 9 bases lining up with TRBD1. This receptor was identified in a woman younger than 45 in good health and CMV-seronegative. CDR3 nucleotide sequence: TGTGCCAGCAGGGGACAGGGTTGGGATACGCAGTATTTT. This sequence encodes CASRGQGWDTQYF.